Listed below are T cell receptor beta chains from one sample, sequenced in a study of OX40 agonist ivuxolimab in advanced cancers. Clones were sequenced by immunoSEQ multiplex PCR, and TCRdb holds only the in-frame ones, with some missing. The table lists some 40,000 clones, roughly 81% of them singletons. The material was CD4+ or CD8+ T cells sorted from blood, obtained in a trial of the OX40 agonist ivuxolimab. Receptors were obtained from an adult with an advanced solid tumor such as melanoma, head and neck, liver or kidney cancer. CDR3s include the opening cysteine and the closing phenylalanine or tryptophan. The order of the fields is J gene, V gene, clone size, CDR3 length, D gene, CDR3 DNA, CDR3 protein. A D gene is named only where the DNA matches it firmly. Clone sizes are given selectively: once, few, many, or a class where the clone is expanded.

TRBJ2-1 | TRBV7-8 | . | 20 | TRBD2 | TGTGCCAGCAGCTCGACAGCTCTTCTTTATGGCGGGAGCTCCTACAATGAGCAGTTCTTC | CASSSTALLYGGSSYNEQFF
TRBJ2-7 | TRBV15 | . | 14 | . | TGTGCCACCAGCCGGGACGGGAGACCCTACGAGCAGTACTTC | CATSRDGRPYEQYF
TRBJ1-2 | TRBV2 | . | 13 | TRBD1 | TGTGCCAGCAGACTGGGACAGAACTATGGCTACACCTTC | CASRLGQNYGYTF
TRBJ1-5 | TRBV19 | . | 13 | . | TGTGCCAGTAGTTCTCGGTCCTCCGAGCCCCAGCATTTT | CASSSRSSEPQHF
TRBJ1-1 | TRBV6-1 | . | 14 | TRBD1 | TGTGCCAGCAGTGTAGGACAGGGGACGACTGAAGCTTTCTTT | CASSVGQGTTEAFF
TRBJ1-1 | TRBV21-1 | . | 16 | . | TGTGCCAGCAGCAACCGTAGGGGTTCCCGGAGCACTGAAGCTTTCTTT | CASSNRRGSRSTEAFF
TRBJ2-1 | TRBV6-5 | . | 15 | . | TGTGCCAGCAGTTACGGGCTGGAACCCTACAATGAGCAGTTCTTC | CASSYGLEPYNEQFF
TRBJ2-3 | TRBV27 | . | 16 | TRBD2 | TGTGCCAGCAGTTTATCGGCTAGCGGTAGCACAGATACGCAGTATTTT | CASSLSASGSTDTQYF
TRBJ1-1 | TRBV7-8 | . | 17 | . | TGTGCCAGCAGCTTAGGGGGGTTCGTTGATGTGAACACTGAAGCTTTCTTT | CASSLGGFVDVNTEAFF
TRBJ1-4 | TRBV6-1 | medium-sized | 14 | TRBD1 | TGTGCCAGCAGTGAAGGGACAGGGTTTGAAAAACTGTTTTTT | CASSEGTGFEKLFF
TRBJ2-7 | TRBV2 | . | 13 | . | TGTGCCCGTGACCGGGTCAGGGTGGTTGAGCAGTACTTC | CARDRVRVVEQYF
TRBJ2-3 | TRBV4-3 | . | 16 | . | TGCGCCAGCAGCCAAGGACACAGTCGTGAAGGAGATACGCAGTATTTT | CASSQGHSREGDTQYF
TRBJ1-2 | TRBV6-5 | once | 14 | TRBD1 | TGTGCCAGCAGTTACTTCGGACAGGGGAATGGCTACACCTTC | CASSYFGQGNGYTF
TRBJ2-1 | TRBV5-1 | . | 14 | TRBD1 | TGCGCCAGCAGCTTTTTACCTGACAGGGATGAGCAGTTCTTC | CASSFLPDRDEQFF
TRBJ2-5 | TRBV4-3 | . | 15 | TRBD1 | TGCGCCAGCAGCCAAGGAACAGGGGGCGGAGAGACCCAGTACTTC | CASSQGTGGGETQYF
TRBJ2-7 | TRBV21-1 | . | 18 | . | TGTGCCAGCAGCAAACACGACGAGCGTGACAGTTACACCTACGAGCAGTACTTC | CASSKHDERDSYTYEQYF
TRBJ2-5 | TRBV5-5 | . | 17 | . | TGTGCCAGCAGCTTGACCCCAAAGGTTGGGGGCGCAGAGACCCAGTACTTC | CASSLTPKVGGAETQYF
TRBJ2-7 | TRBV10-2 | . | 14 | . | TGCGCCAGCAGTGAGTCGGTGCGGCCCTACGAGCAGTACTTC | CASSESVRPYEQYF
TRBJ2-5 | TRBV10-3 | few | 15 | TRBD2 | TGTGCCATCAGCCGTAGCGGGGGACCCCAAGAGACCCAGTACTTC | CAISRSGGPQETQYF
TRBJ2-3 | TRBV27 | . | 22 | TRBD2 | TGTGCCAGCAGTTTATCCGTTGGGGTGCTAGCGGGACTTTCTTCTAGCACAGATACGCAGTATTTT | CASSLSVGVLAGLSSSTDTQYF
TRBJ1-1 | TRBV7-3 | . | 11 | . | TGTGCCAGCAGCGGGGGAACTGAAGCTTTCTTT | CASSGGTEAFF
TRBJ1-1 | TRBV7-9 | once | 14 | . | TGTGCCAGCAGCTTAGGGGGGGTCTTCACTGAAGCTTTCTTT | CASSLGGVFTEAFF
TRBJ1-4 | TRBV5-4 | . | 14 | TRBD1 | TGTGCCAGCAGGAACAGGGGGGCTAATGAAAAACTGTTTTTT | CASRNRGANEKLFF
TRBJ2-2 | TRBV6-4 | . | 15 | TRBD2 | TGTGCCAGCAGACACGGGGGGGCTCGTACCGGGGAGCTGTTTTTT | CASRHGGARTGELFF
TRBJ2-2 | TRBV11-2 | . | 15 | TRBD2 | TGTGCCAGCAGCTTACTAGCGGCGAACACCGGGGAGCTGTTTTTT | CASSLLAANTGELFF
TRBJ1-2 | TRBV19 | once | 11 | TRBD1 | TGTGCCAGTGAACAGGGGGCGGGCTACACCTTC | CASEQGAGYTF
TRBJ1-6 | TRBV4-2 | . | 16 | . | TGTGCCAGCAGCCAAGGGATAAGCTCCTATAATTCACCCCTCCACTTT | CASSQGISSYNSPLHF
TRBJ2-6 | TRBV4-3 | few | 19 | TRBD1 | TGCGCCAGCAGCCATCGGACAGGGGAGGTTGTAGCTGGGGCCAACGTCCTGACTTTC | CASSHRTGEVVAGANVLTF
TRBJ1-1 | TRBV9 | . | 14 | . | TGTGCCAGCAGCCCTAGTGAGCTAAGAACTGAAGCTTTCTTT | CASSPSELRTEAFF
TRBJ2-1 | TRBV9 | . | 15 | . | TGTGCCAGCAGCGGGGACGGGGCGAGTGGCAATGAGCAGTTCTTC | CASSGDGASGNEQFF
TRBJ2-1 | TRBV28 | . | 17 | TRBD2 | TGTGCCAGCAGCCTTGGACTAGCGGGAGGCCCTTACAATGAGCAGTTCTTC | CASSLGLAGGPYNEQFF
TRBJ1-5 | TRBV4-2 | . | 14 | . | TGTGCCAGCAGCCAAGCGATCGGCAATCAGCCCCAGCATTTT | CASSQAIGNQPQHF
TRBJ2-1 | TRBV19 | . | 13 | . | TGTGCCAGTAGTGATGGGCTATACAATGAGCAGTTCTTC | CASSDGLYNEQFF
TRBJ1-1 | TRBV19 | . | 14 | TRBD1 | TGTGCCAGTAGTACCGACAGGGCGAACACTGAAGCTTTCTTT | CASSTDRANTEAFF
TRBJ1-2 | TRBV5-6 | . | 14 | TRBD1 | TGTGCCAGCAGCTATCCGGGACAGAGCTATGGCTACACCTTC | CASSYPGQSYGYTF
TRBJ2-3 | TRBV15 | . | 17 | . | TGTGCCACCAGCAGAGAGAGGGGCGGGGGCGCCACAGATACGCAGTATTTT | CATSRERGGGATDTQYF
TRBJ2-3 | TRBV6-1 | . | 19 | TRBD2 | TGTGCCAGCAGTGAAGGACTAGCGGGAGCCACACTCCCCACAGATACGCAGTATTTT | CASSEGLAGATLPTDTQYF
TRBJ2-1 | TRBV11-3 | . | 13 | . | TGTGCCAGCAGCTTACGAGGGGACAATGAGCAGTTCTTC | CASSLRGDNEQFF
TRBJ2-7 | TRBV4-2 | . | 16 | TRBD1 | TGTGCCAGCAGCCAAGGCGGGGACAGGTCCTCCTACGAGCAGTACTTC | CASSQGGDRSSYEQYF
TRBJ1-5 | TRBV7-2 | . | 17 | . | TGTGCCAGCAGCTTAGGATCATCCGGTACCGGCAATCAGCCCCAGCATTTT | CASSLGSSGTGNQPQHF
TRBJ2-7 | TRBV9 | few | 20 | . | TGTGCCAGCAGCCCCCCCCAGGGGGACCGGACCATGGGAAGGGGACTCGAGCAGTACTTC | CASSPPQGDRTMGRGLEQYF
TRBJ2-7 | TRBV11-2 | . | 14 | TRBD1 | TGTGCCAGCAGCTGGGGACAGGGAACCTACGAGCAGTACTTC | CASSWGQGTYEQYF
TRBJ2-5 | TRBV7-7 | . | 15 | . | TGTGCCAGCAGCTTCCGGGGCAGGATAGGAGAGACCCAGTACTTC | CASSFRGRIGETQYF
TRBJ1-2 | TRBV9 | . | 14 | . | TGTGCCAGCAGCGTTTATGGTGGGGAAGGAGGCTACACCTTC | CASSVYGGEGGYTF
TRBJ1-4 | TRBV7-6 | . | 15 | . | TGTGCCAGCAGCCCTATGAGAGGGTCTAATGAAAAACTGTTTTTT | CASSPMRGSNEKLFF
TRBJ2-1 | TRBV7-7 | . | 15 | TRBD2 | TGTGCCAGCAGCGGGGGACTAGCGGGGAGCGATGAGCAGTTCTTC | CASSGGLAGSDEQFF
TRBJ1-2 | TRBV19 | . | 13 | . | TGTGCCAGTAGTATGGGACCTCCTTATGGCTACACCTTC | CASSMGPPYGYTF
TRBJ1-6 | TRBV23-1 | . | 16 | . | TGCGCCAGCAGCCCGGACTGGAGCTCCTATAATTCACCCCTCCACTTT | CASSPDWSSYNSPLHF
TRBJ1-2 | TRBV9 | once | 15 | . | TGTGCCAGCAGCGTAGTCGGGGCCTACAACTATGGCTACACCTTC | CASSVVGAYNYGYTF
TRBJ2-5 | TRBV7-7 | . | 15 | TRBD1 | TGTGCTAGCAGCCGCGGGACAGGAGACTCAGAGACCCAGTACTTC | CASSRGTGDSETQYF
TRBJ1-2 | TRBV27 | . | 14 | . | TGTGCCAGCAGTGGGGATGGGGGAAACTATGGCTACACCTTC | CASSGDGGNYGYTF
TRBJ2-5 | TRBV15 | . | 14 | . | TGTGCCACCAGCTTCTGGGAGTCCCAAGAGACCCAGTACTTC | CATSFWESQETQYF
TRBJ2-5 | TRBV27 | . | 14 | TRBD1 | TGTGCCAGCAGTTGGACAGGGGACCAAGAGACCCAGTACTTC | CASSWTGDQETQYF